One sample yielded the 12 T cell receptor beta chains listed below, sequenced in a study of Ad26.COV2.S vaccination and SARS-CoV-2 variants. Here immunoSEQ multiplex PCR was the method, and the copy in TCRdb shows in-frame clones only, minus some. Among hundreds of thousands of clones listed, approximately 88% were seen once. This sample's treatment: roughly 18 received Ad26.COV2.S at low or high dose, single or two shots; roughly 5 received placebo; per-sample allocation not given. Samples came from day 63 after the first vaccine or placebo injection. The sequences come from peripheral blood, collected in a trial of Ad26.COV2.S vaccine versus placebo. These receptors came from a person aged 18-65 years who received the Ad26.COV2.S COVID-19 vaccine or a placebo.

The chain employs TRBV6-2 or TRBV6-3 and TRBJ1-1, with 12 bases lining up with TRBD1. This CDR3 contains 14 residues. The V and J ends lost 5 bases and 6 bases, in that order; junction bases with no gene match: 4. CDR1 MNHEY and CDR2 SVGEGT come from the germline V gene. For the CDR3, the DNA is TGTGCCAGCAGTCGGGACAGGGGGCACGCTGAAGCTTTCTTT. This sequence encodes CASSRDRGHAEAFF.

CDR3 loop: CASSTTDLRETQYF. The CDR3 DNA follows: TGTGCCAGTAGTACGACAGACCTGAGGGAGACCCAGTACTTC. The V gene is TRBV19, the J gene TRBJ2-5, with a tentative D call TRBD1 (5 bases). This CDR3 has 14 amino acids. Germline CDR1 LNHDA, CDR2 SQIVND (reference sequence). Trimming cost V 4 bases and J 5 bases, with 14 bases left between them.

The chain carries TRBV7-2 and TRBJ2-7; tentative D call: TRBD2 (6 bases). Trimming cost V 1 base and J 3 bases, with 13 bases left between them. Germline CDR1 and CDR2: SGHTA and FQGNSA. The CDR3 runs 15 residues. As DNA, the CDR3 is TGTGCCAGCAGCTTAGGTCCGGGGGTACTCTACGAGCAGTACTTC. Its protein is CASSLGPGVLYEQYF.

The chain is built from TRBV5-1 and TRBJ2-2, with 9 bases lining up with TRBD1. The CDR3 extends over 15 amino acids. Per the germline V gene, CDR1 is SGHRS and CDR2 is YFSETQ. The V gene end was trimmed by 7 bases and the J gene end by 8 bases; junction bases not matched to a gene: 12. The CDR3 sequence is CASGTGFSVAGELFF. CDR3 coding DNA: TGCGCCAGCGGGACAGGGTTTTCTGTGGCTGGGGAGCTGTTTTTT.

The chain recombines TRBV7-3 with TRBJ2-2; tentatively, D is TRBD2 (5 bases). CDR1 and CDR2 (germline): SGHTA, FQGTGA. V lost 4 bases, J lost 5 bases, and 14 bases lay in between. This CDR3 has 15 amino acids. CDR3 DNA: TGTGCCAGCAGCTCCCCCGCCGGGGTTACCGGGGAGCTGTTTTTT. It translates to CASSSPAGVTGELFF.

This chain joins TRBV6-6 and TRBJ2-7; a weak D match, TRBD2 (5 bases). The CDR3 sequence is 12 residues long. The germline V and J ends were trimmed by 5 bases and 7 bases, with 12 bases remaining between them. Germline CDR1 reads MNHNY; CDR2 reads SVGAGI (reference sequence). Written as DNA, the CDR3 is TGTGCCAGCAGTCCTGGGCCGGGGGAGCAGTACTTC. The encoded protein is CASSPGPGEQYF.

This chain uses TRBV9 with TRBJ2-1, with 7 bases matching TRBD2. CDR1 and CDR2 from the germline V gene are SGDLS and YYNGEE. With 4 bases clipped from V and 2 bases from J, the junction kept 3 bases outside the gene matches. The CDR3 has 14 amino acids. The CDR3 DNA is TGTGCCAGCAGCCCTAGCGGTCCCTACAATGAGCAGTTCTTC. Its translation is CASSPSGPYNEQFF.

The genes are TRBV7-2 and TRBJ2-7, with TRBD1 matching over 7 bases. V shed 5 bases, J shed 5 bases, and the junction held 6 bases outside the gene matches. CDR3 length: 13 residues. Germline-derived CDR1 and CDR2 are SGHTA and FQGNSA. In nucleotides, the CDR3 is TGTGCCAGCAGCGTAGGGACAGACCACGAGCAGTACTTC. This codes for CASSVGTDHEQYF.

The chain's CDR3 is CASSYSPFRSDYEQYF. In DNA form, the CDR3 reads TGTGCCAGCAGTTACTCCCCTTTCAGATCTGACTACGAGCAGTACTTC. The chain employs TRBV6-5 and TRBJ2-7; D gene uncertain. Germline V CDR1 and CDR2: MNHEY, SVGAGI. This CDR3 region has 16 residues. V lost 0 bases and J 3 bases, leaving 15 bases between the germline ends.

This rearrangement joins TRBV18 to TRBJ2-7; 7 bases are shared with TRBD2. V lost 6 bases and J lost 2; bases outside the gene matches: 4. The germline V gene encodes CDR1 KGHSH and CDR2 LQKENI. This CDR3 is built from 13 residues. The CDR3 coding sequence is TGTGCCAGCTCCGAGCGGGGACCCTACGAGCAGTACTTC. This encodes CASSERGPYEQYF.

The CDR3 region has the DNA TGTGCCATCTTACCTACAGGGGGCTGGTATGGCTACACCTTC. This gives the protein CAILPTGGWYGYTF. The chain combines TRBV10-3 with TRBJ1-2; 9 nucleotides match TRBD1. The germline V gene has CDR1 ENHRY and CDR2 SYGVKD. V was clipped by 8 bases and J by 5 bases; unmatched bases: 9. The CDR3 is 14 residues long.

This clone is a singleton in its sample. V gene TRBV27 combines with J gene TRBJ2-2; 15 bases match TRBD2. The germline V gene encodes CDR1 MNHEY and CDR2 SMNVEV (reference sequence). The CDR3 consists of 18 residues. After removal of 2 bases from V and 0 bases from J, the junction contained 1 base not matched to a gene. The CDR3 DNA is TGTGCCAGCAGTTTAAGGACTAGCGGGAGGGCGAACACCGGGGAGCTGTTTTTT. Encoded protein: CASSLRTSGRANTGELFF.